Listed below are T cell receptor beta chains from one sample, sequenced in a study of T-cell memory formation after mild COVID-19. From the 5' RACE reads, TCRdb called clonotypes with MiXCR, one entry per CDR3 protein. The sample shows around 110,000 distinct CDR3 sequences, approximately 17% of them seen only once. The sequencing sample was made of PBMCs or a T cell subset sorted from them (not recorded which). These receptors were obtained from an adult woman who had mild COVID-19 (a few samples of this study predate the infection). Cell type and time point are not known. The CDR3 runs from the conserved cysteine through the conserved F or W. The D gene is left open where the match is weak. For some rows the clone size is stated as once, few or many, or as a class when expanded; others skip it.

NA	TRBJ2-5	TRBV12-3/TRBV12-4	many	TGTGCCAGCAGTTTAGGGCCTGGAGAGACCCAGTACTTC	CASSLGPGETQYF
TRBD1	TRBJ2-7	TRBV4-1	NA	TGCGCCAGCAGCCACCTAGGGCAGGGGGCGTCCTACGAGCAGTACTTC	CASSHLGQGASYEQYF
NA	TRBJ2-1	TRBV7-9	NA	TGTGCCAGCAGCTTAGTTCTCCGGGGGAACAATGAGCAGTTCTTC	CASSLVLRGNNEQFF
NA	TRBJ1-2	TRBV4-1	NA	TGCGCCAGCAGCCAAGTCGGGTCGACCTATGGCTACACCTTC	CASSQVGSTYGYTF
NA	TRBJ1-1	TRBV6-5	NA	TGTGCCAGCACCCCCCGAGGGAGCACTGAAGCTTTCTTT	CASTPRGSTEAFF
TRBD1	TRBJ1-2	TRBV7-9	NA	TGTGCCAGCAGCGACGGGACAGGGGAGCTAAGTGGCTACACCTTC	CASSDGTGELSGYTF
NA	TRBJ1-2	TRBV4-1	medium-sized	TGCGCCAGCAGCCCATCTGGGCCCTATGGCTACACCTTC	CASSPSGPYGYTF
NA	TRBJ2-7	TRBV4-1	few	TGCGCCAGCAGCCTGGCTAGCCACTCCTACGAGCAGTACTTC	CASSLASHSYEQYF
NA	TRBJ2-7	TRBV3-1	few	TGTGCCAGCAGCCAAGTGGGCGGTTACGAGCAGTACTTC	CASSQVGGYEQYF
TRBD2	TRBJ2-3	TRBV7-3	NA	TGTGCCAGCAGCTTAGCGGGGGGGTTCGATACGCAGTATTTT	CASSLAGGFDTQYF
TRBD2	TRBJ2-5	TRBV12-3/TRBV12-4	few	TGTGCCAGCAGTCCCGGGCCGGGAGGGACCCAGTACTTC	CASSPGPGGTQYF
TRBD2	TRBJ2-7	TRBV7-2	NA	TGTGCCAGCAGCTCCGGACTAGCGGGAGTTGGCTACGAGCAGTACTTC	CASSSGLAGVGYEQYF
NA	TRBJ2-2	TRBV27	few	TGTGCCAGTCCCCAGGGGAATAACACCGGGGAGCTGTTTTTT	CASPQGNNTGELFF
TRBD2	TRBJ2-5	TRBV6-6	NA	TGTGCCAGCAGTTACGAAGCGGGAGGCGGGGAGACCCAGTACTTC	CASSYEAGGGETQYF
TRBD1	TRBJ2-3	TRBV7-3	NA	TGTGCCAGCAGCTTAGGGACAGGGCTTGGAGGCACAGATACGCAGTATTTT	CASSLGTGLGGTDTQYF